The clone carrying this T cell receptor beta chain was recorded at least ten times. This sample is part of a study of T cells in Graves' hyperthyroidism and ophthalmopathy. The investigators amplified TCR beta CDR3 regions from RNA transcripts. HTBI primers were the set used in a first-round RT-PCR of the TCR CDR3. TCRdb analysed the multiplex PCR reads with MiXCR anew, one entry per CDR3 protein. The table has about 400,000 distinct CDR3 sequences, around an eighth seen once. Trimming shortened V by 5 bases and J by 3 bases, and 17 bases separated the two germline ends. The length of the CDR3 is 16 residues. Germline V lookup: CDR1 SGHDN, CDR2 FVKESK.

The TCR originated in a man aged 50-59 years with Graves' ophthalmopathy. Sequencing used blood. The chain uses TRBV14 and TRBJ2-1; D remains ambiguous. CDR3 nucleotide sequence: TGTGCCAGCAGCAACTCGCCGGAACAGCTCTACAATGAGCAGTTCTTC. As protein: CASSNSPEQLYNEQFF.